This T cell receptor (beta chain) was sequenced for a study of blood T cell repertoires in COVID-19 (dated by TCRdb to about 2020). Some background on the complete study: The collaborator samples originated in the United States, Italy and Spain and spanned the acute and convalescent phases of COVID-19. The prospective study material was composed of cDNA or gDNA derived from T cells, B-cell-depleted T cells, or PBMCs. The dataset comprised deeply sampled blood TCRbeta repertoires from subjects exposed to, actively infected with, or recovered from COVID-19. The repertoires were made available in a free public database intended to serve as a resource for research on the immune response to SARS-CoV-2. Samples were obtained from the ongoing ImmuneRACE study (first 160 participants) and from 1,254 subjects provided by 6 global collaborators. The sample metadata nearly always contained a de-identified subject ID, COVID-19 status, age in years and sex. Where HLA class I and class II types were available, the types were taken from metadata supplied by the sample provider, not from assay-based typing.

Collaborating institutions collected whole blood in K2EDTA tubes following their own protocols. For TCRbeta analysis, collaborators shipped samples in one of three forms: frozen whole blood, isolated PBMCs, or DNA extracted from either of those sample types. TCRbeta CDR3 regions were amplified from genomic DNA using the immunoSEQ Assay, a bias-controlled multiplex PCR. Per the original workflow: The number of nucleated cells in each sample was estimated by amplification of reference gene primers within the assay. To quantify the absolute abundance of each unique TCRbeta CDR3 rearrangement, sequence reads were collapsed and filtered. For each sample, productive Simpson clonality was calculated as the square root of Simpson's diversity index across productive rearrangements. TCRdb carries this immuneACCESS record with in-frame sequences only. Its versions omit some clonotypes, under half of them owing to an unresolved V gene in the studies checked, with the rest unexplained. The DNA was the basis for D and trimming; V, J and clone size are from that table. Here the sample has roughly 150,000 clones; approximately 83% occur a single time. Roughly 2% of the sample comes from the top ten.

Broad study findings and their caveats: How much clinical and demographic metadata was included differed by source and by participant, and the metadata was provided uncurated.

V is clipped by 3 bases and J by 9 bases, and the sequence between their germline boundaries is 12 bases long. The CDR3 sequence holds 14 residues, the cysteine and phenylalanine included. Of all the DNA, just the CDR3 is kept, 42 bases in frame from base 1. CDR1 LGHNA and CDR2 YSLEER are derived from the germline V gene. Of note for this clone: Which antigen it targets is not known. Per-nucleotide qualities are absent, and no much larger clonotype sits a single base away.

The sample consisted of peripheral blood. The clonotype was recovered from an elderly woman with acute or convalescent COVID-19. The rearranged chain carries TRBV4-3 and TRBJ1-6; a tentative D match to TRBD1 spans 5 bases. The nucleotides read TGCGCCAGCAGCCAGGCGGGGGTAGGTTCACCCCTCCACTTT. Its protein product is CASSQAGVGSPLHF.